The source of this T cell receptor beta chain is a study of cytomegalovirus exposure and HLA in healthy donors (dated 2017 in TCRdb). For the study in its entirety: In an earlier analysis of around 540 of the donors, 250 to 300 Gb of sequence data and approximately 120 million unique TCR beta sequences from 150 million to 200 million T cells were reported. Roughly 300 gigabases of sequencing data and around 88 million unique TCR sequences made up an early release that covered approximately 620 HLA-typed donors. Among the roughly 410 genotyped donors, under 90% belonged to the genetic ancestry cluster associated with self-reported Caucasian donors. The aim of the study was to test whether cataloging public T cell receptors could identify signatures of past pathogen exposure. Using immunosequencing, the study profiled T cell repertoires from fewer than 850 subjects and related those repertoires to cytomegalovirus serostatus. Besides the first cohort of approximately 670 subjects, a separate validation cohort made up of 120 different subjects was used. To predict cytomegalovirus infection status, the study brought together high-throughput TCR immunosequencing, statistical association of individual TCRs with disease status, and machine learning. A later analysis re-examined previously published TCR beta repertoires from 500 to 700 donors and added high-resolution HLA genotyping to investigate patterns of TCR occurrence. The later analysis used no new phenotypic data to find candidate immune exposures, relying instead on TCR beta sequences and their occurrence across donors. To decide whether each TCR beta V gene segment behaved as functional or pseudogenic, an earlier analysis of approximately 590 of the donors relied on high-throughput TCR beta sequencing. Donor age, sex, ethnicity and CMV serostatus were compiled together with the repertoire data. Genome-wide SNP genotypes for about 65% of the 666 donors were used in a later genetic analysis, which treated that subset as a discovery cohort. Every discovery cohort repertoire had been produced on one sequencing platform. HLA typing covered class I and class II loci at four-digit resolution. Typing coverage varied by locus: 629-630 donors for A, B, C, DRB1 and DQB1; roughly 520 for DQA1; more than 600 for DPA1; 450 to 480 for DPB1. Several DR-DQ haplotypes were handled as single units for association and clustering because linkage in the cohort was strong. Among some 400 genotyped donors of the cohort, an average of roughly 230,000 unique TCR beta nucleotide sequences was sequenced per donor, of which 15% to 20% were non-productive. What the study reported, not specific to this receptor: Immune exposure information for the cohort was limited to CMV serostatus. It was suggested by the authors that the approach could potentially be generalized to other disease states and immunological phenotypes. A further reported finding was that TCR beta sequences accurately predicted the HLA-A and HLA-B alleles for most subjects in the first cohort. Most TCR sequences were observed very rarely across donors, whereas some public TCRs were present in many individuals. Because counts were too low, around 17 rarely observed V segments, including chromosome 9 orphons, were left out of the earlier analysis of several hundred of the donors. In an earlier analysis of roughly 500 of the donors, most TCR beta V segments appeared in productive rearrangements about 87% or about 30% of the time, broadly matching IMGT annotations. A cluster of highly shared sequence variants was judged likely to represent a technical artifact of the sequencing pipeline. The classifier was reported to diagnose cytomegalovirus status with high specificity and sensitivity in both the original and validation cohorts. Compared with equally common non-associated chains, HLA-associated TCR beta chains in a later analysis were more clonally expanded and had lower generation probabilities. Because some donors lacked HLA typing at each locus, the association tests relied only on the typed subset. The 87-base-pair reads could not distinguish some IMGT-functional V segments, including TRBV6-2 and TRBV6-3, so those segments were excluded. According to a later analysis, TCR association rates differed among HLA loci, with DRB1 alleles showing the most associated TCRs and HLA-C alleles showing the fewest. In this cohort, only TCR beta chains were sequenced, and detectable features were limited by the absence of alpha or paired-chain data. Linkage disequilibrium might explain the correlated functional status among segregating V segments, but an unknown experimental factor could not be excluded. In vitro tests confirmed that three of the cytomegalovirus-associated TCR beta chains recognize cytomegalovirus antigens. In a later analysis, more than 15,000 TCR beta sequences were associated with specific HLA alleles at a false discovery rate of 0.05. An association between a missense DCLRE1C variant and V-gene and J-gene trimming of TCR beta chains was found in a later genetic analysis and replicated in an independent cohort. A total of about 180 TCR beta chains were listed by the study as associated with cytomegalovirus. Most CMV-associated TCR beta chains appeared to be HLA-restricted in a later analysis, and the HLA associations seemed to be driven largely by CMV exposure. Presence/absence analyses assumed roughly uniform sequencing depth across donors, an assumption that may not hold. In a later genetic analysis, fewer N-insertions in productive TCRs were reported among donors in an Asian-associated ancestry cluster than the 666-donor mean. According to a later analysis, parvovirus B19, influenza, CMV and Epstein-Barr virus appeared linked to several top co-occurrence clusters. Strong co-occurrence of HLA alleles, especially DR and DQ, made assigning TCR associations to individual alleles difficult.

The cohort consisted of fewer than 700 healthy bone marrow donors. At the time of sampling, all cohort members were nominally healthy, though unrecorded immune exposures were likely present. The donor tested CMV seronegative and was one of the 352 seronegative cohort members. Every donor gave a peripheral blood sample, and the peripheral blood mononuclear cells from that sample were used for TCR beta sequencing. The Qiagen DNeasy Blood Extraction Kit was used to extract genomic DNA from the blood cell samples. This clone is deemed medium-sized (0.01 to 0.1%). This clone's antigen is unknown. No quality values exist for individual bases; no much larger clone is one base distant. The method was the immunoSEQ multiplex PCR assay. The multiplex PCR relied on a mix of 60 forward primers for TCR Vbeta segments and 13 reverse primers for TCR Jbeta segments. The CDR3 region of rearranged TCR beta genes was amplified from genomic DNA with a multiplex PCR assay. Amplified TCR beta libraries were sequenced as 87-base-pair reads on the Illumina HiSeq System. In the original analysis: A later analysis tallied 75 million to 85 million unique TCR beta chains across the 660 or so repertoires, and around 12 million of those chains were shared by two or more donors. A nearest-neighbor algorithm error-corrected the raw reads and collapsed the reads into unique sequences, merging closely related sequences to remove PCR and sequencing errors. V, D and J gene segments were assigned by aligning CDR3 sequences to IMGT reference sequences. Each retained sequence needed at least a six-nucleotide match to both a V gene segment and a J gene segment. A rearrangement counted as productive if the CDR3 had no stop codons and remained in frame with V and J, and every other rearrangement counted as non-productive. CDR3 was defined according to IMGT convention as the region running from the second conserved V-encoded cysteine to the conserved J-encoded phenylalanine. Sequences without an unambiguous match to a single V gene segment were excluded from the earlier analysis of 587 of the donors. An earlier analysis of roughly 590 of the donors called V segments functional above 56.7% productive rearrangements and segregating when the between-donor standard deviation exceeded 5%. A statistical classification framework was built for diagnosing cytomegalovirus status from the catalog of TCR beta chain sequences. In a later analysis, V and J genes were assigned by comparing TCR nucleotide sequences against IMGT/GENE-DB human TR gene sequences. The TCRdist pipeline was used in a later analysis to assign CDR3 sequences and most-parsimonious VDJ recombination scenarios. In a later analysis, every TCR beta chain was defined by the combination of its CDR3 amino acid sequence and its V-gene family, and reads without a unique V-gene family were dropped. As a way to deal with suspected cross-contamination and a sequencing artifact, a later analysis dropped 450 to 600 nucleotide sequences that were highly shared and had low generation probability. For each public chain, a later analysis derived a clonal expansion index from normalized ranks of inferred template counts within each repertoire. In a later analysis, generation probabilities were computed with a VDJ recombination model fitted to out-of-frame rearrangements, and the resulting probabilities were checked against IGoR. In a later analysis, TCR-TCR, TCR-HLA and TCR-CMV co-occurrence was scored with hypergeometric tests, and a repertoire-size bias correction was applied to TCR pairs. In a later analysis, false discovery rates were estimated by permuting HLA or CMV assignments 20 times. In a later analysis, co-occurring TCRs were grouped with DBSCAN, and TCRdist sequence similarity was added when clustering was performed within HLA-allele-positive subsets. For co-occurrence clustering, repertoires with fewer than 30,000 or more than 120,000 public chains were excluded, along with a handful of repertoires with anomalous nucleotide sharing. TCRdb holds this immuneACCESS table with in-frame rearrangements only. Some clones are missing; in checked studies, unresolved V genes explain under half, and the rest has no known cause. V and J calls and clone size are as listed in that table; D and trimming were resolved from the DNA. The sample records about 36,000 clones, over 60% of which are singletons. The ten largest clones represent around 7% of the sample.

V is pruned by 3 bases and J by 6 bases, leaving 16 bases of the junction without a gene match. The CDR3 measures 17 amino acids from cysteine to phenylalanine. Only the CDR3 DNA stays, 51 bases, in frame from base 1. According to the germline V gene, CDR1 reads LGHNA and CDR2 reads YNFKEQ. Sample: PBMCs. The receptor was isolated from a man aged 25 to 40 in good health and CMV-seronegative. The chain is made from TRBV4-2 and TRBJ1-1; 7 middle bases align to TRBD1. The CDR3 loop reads CASSHPTGSDRAAEAFF. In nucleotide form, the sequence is TGTGCCAGCAGCCATCCAACCGGCAGCGACAGGGCCGCTGAAGCTTTCTTT.